Listed below are T cell receptor beta chains from one sample, sequenced in a study of T-cell reconstitution after alpha-beta-depleted transplantation in children. TCRdb passed the PCR reads through MiXCR, listing each CDR3 protein once. The table has 250,000 to 300,000 distinct CDR3 sequences, around 9.6% seen once; the top ten hold roughly a tenth. The starting material was PBMCs from the stem cell graft donor, obtained from the stem cell graft. These receptor sequences come from a human donor who donated a stem cell graft to a child with SCID. Both conserved end residues are trimmed from each CDR3. A D gene is named only where the DNA matches it firmly.

D gene: -
J gene: TRBJ2-3
V gene: TRBV5-1
CDR3 protein: ASSLNWEGTDTQY

D gene: -
J gene: TRBJ2-3
V gene: TRBV20-1
CDR3 protein: SARDPRGIEAQY

D gene: -
J gene: TRBJ1-1
V gene: TRBV7-9
CDR3 protein: ASSVSMDRNTEAF

D gene: TRBD2
J gene: TRBJ2-5
V gene: TRBV20-1
CDR3 protein: IAGTSGGLQETQY

D gene: -
J gene: TRBJ2-5
V gene: TRBV6-1
CDR3 protein: ASSDFGARETQY

D gene: -
J gene: TRBJ2-7
V gene: TRBV2
CDR3 protein: ASSERQGLSYEQY

D gene: TRBD1
J gene: TRBJ2-1
V gene: TRBV20-1
CDR3 protein: SARGQGMGTYNEQF

D gene: -
J gene: TRBJ2-2
V gene: TRBV29-1
CDR3 protein: SAVVGPVATGELF

D gene: -
J gene: TRBJ2-3
V gene: TRBV12-3/TRBV12-4
CDR3 protein: ASSLSDTSTDTQY

D gene: TRBD2
J gene: TRBJ2-1
V gene: TRBV20-1
CDR3 protein: SAPGGRDEQF

D gene: TRBD1
J gene: TRBJ1-3
V gene: TRBV5-1
CDR3 protein: ASSLGQTNSGNTIY

D gene: -
J gene: TRBJ2-7
V gene: TRBV15
CDR3 protein: ATSRGRGASYEQY

D gene: -
J gene: TRBJ1-5
V gene: TRBV6-1
CDR3 protein: ASSRLGMGNQPQH

D gene: TRBD1
J gene: TRBJ2-7
V gene: TRBV20-1
CDR3 protein: SALDRGHEQY

D gene: -
J gene: TRBJ2-2
V gene: TRBV5-6
CDR3 protein: ASSKQYTGELF

D gene: TRBD1
J gene: TRBJ2-7
V gene: TRBV12-3/TRBV12-4
CDR3 protein: ASRTGGGYEQY

D gene: -
J gene: TRBJ1-3
V gene: TRBV6-1
CDR3 protein: ASITDGSGNTIY

D gene: TRBD2
J gene: TRBJ2-3
V gene: TRBV20-1
CDR3 protein: SAPTTSGGADTQY

D gene: -
J gene: TRBJ1-4
V gene: TRBV20-1
CDR3 protein: SAGGFATNEKLF

D gene: -
J gene: TRBJ2-6
V gene: TRBV7-6
CDR3 protein: ASSFLTGANVLT

D gene: TRBD2
J gene: TRBJ2-3
V gene: TRBV10-3
CDR3 protein: AISEKTSGVQDTQY

D gene: -
J gene: TRBJ1-2
V gene: TRBV12-3/TRBV12-4
CDR3 protein: ASRGGEYGYT

D gene: -
J gene: TRBJ1-1
V gene: TRBV7-9
CDR3 protein: ASSLTEMNTEAF

D gene: -
J gene: TRBJ2-1
V gene: TRBV7-7
CDR3 protein: ASSLGVSGNNEQF

D gene: -
J gene: TRBJ2-1
V gene: TRBV6-1
CDR3 protein: ASSSDYSLYNEQF

D gene: -
J gene: TRBJ2-4
V gene: TRBV12-3/TRBV12-4
CDR3 protein: ASSLESRSNIQY

D gene: -
J gene: TRBJ1-6
V gene: TRBV6-5
CDR3 protein: ASSYLGPDNSPLH

D gene: TRBD1
J gene: TRBJ1-1
V gene: TRBV27
CDR3 protein: ASLRTGNTEAF

D gene: TRBD1
J gene: TRBJ2-7
V gene: TRBV7-9
CDR3 protein: ASSLLQGNEQY

D gene: TRBD1
J gene: TRBJ2-7
V gene: TRBV5-5
CDR3 protein: ASSRPGQSYEQY

D gene: -
J gene: TRBJ1-6
V gene: TRBV5-1
CDR3 protein: ASSINSPLH

D gene: TRBD1
J gene: TRBJ1-1
V gene: TRBV5-1
CDR3 protein: ASSLVQGVRTEAF

D gene: -
J gene: TRBJ2-3
V gene: TRBV2
CDR3 protein: ASTSRRTDTQY

D gene: -
J gene: TRBJ1-5
V gene: TRBV2
CDR3 protein: ASREADTSNQPQH

D gene: -
J gene: TRBJ2-2
V gene: TRBV7-9
CDR3 protein: ASSRSTGANTGELF

D gene: TRBD1
J gene: TRBJ1-1
V gene: TRBV10-2
CDR3 protein: ASSDSRGDGAF

D gene: -
J gene: TRBJ2-2
V gene: TRBV5-1
CDR3 protein: ASSPSPWGSSTGELF

D gene: TRBD1
J gene: TRBJ2-7
V gene: TRBV27
CDR3 protein: ASSSQTGTGFLEQY

D gene: -
J gene: TRBJ2-7
V gene: TRBV5-1
CDR3 protein: ASSFGDAYEQY

D gene: -
J gene: TRBJ1-1
V gene: TRBV5-1
CDR3 protein: ASSYAGTVNTEAF

D gene: -
J gene: TRBJ2-1
V gene: TRBV5-1
CDR3 protein: ASSLNLDNEQF

D gene: -
J gene: TRBJ1-4
V gene: TRBV7-8
CDR3 protein: ASSLAASRGWEKLF

D gene: -
J gene: TRBJ1-1
V gene: TRBV3-1
CDR3 protein: ASSRGGGEAF

D gene: TRBD1
J gene: TRBJ2-1
V gene: TRBV10-1
CDR3 protein: ASSRQGAGNEQF

D gene: -
J gene: TRBJ2-1
V gene: TRBV7-8
CDR3 protein: ASSKPNEQF

D gene: TRBD2
J gene: TRBJ2-2
V gene: TRBV11-1
CDR3 protein: ASRHTVGGGARTGELF

D gene: TRBD1
J gene: TRBJ2-5
V gene: TRBV5-1
CDR3 protein: ASSLDRGRLKETQY

D gene: TRBD2
J gene: TRBJ2-1
V gene: TRBV7-2
CDR3 protein: ASSLKLAGGSYNEQF

D gene: -
J gene: TRBJ2-7
V gene: TRBV10-1
CDR3 protein: ASSEVGSEQY

D gene: -
J gene: TRBJ2-3
V gene: TRBV7-9
CDR3 protein: ASSREQATDTQY

D gene: -
J gene: TRBJ1-4
V gene: TRBV6-6
CDR3 protein: ATGRLDSNEKLF

D gene: -
J gene: TRBJ2-7
V gene: TRBV7-2
CDR3 protein: ASSFGYYRNEQY

D gene: -
J gene: TRBJ2-5
V gene: TRBV5-1
CDR3 protein: ASSLGGDYETQY

D gene: -
J gene: TRBJ1-5
V gene: TRBV20-1
CDR3 protein: SAHPETVNQPQH

D gene: -
J gene: TRBJ2-7
V gene: TRBV24-1
CDR3 protein: ATDPRGDIDYEQY

D gene: -
J gene: TRBJ2-2
V gene: TRBV27
CDR3 protein: ASMPGWGIAGELF

D gene: -
J gene: TRBJ2-7
V gene: TRBV12-3/TRBV12-4
CDR3 protein: ASSQTASGVEQY

D gene: -
J gene: TRBJ2-7
V gene: TRBV12-1
CDR3 protein: ASSPGPRSYEQY

D gene: TRBD1
J gene: TRBJ2-2
V gene: TRBV5-1
CDR3 protein: ASYVGQGVNLRTGELF

D gene: TRBD2
J gene: TRBJ2-3
V gene: TRBV11-2
CDR3 protein: ASSFYSGGGTDTQY